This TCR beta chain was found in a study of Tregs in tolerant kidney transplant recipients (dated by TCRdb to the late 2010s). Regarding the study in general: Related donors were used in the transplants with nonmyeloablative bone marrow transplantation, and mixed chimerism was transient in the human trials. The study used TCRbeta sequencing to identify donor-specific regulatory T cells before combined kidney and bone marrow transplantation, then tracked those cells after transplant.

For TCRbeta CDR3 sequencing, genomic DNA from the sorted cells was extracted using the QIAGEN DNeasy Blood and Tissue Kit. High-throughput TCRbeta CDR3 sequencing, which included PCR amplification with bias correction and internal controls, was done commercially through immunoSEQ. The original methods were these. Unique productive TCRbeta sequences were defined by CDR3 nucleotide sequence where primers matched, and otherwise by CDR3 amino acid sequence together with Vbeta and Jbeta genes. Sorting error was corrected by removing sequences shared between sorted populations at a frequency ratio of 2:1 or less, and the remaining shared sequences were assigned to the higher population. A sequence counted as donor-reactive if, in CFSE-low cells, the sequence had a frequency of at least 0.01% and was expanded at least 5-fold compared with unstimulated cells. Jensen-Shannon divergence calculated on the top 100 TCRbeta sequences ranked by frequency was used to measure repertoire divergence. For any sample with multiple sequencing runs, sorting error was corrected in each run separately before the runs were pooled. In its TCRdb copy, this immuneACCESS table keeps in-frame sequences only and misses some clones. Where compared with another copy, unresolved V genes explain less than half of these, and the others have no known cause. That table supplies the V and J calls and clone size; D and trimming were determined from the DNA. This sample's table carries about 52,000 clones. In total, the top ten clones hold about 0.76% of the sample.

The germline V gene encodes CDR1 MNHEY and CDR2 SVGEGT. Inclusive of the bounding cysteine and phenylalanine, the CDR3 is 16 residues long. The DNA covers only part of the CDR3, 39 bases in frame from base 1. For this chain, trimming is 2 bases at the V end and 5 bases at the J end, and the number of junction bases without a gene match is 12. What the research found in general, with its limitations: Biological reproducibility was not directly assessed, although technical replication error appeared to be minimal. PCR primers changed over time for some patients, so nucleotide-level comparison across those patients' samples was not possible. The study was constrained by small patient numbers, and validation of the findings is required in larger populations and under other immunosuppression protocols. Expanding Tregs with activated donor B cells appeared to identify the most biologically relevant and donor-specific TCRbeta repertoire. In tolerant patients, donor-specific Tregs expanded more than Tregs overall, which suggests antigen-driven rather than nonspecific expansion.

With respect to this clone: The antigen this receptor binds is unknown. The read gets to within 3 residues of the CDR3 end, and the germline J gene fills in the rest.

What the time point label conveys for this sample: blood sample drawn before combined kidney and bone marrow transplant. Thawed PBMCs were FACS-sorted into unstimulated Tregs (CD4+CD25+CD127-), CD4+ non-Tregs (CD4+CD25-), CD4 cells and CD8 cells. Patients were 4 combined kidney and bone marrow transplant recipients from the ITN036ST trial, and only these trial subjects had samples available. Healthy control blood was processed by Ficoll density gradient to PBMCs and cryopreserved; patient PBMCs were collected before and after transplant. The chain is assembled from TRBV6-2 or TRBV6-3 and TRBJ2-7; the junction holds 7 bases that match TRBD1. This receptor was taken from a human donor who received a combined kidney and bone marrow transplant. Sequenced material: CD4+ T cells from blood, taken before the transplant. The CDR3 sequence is CASSYPLGQAYHEQYF. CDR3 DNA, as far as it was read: TGTGCCAGCAGTTACCCCCTCGGACAGGCTTACCACGAG.